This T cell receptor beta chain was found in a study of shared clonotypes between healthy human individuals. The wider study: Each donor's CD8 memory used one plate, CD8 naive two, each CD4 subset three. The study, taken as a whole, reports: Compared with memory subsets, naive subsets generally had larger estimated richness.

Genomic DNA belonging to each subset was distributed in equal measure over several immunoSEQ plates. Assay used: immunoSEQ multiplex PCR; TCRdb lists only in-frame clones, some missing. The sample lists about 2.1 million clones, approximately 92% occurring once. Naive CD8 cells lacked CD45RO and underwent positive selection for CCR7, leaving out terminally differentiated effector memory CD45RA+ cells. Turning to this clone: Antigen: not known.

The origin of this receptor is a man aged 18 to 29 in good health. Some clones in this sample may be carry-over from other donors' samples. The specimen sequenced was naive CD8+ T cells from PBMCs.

The CDR3 region is CASSSGTTGQNYGYTF. CDR3 sequence (DNA): TGTGCCAGCAGTTCCGGGACAACGGGGCAAAACTATGGCTACACCTTC. V usage is TRBV27 and J usage is TRBJ1-2, with a possible D match to TRBD1 (6 bases). V lost 4 bases, J lost 2 bases, and 17 bases lay in between. The length of the CDR3 is 16 residues. CDR1 and CDR2 from the germline V gene are MNHEY and SMNVEV (reference sequence).